One and the same sample provided the 18 T cell receptor beta chains below, sequenced in a study of cytomegalovirus exposure and HLA in healthy donors. Primers included in the PCR were 60 Vbeta and 13 Jbeta primers. Profiling relied on immunoSEQ multiplex PCR, and the TCRdb table lists in-frame clones only, not all of them. The sample holds some 140,000 clones, about 86% seen once. The sample comprised PBMCs. The receptors stem from a woman under 40 in good health and CMV-seronegative.

The chain has TRBV10-3 and TRBJ2-7; 8 bases align to TRBD2. Per the germline V gene, CDR1 is ENHRY and CDR2 is SYGVKD. J lost 3 bases, V lost 2 bases, and 6 bases had no gene match. The CDR3 runs 15 residues. Here the CDR3 reads CAISEPGGGNYEQYF. CDR3 DNA: TGTGCCATCAGTGAGCCTGGCGGGGGGAACTACGAGCAGTACTTC.

The chain uses TRBV9 and TRBJ2-5, with D maybe TRBD1 (6 bases). The ends were cut back, 4 bases at V and 1 base at J, with 11 bases in the middle. The germline V gene encodes CDR1 SGDLS and CDR2 YYNGEE. This CDR3 is 14 amino acids long. For the CDR3, the DNA is TGTGCCAGCAGCCCCGAGACAGGCCAAGAGACCCAGTACTTC. It encodes CASSPETGQETQYF.

The chain uses TRBV5-4 and TRBJ2-1; the D gene is possibly TRBD1 (5 bases). V lost 6 bases and J 6 bases, leaving 13 bases between the germline ends. Germline V gene data show CDR1 as SGHNT and CDR2 as YYREEE (reference sequence). CDR3 size: 13 residues. CDR3 DNA: TGTGCCAGCACTGCGACAGACCGCAATGAGCAGTTCTTC. Translated, it gives CASTATDRNEQFF.

This clone appeared a single time. This chain links TRBV21-1 with TRBJ2-2; the table's D gene call, TRBD2, was not cross checked with the DNA. TRBV21-1 is given as a pseudogene. This CDR3 is 19 amino acids long. The CDR3, as DNA: TGTGCCAGCAGCAAAGTAGGGGCTAGCGGGAGGACGAACACCGGGGAGCTGTTTTTT. Residues: CASSKVGASGRTNTGELFF.

This chain connects TRBV5-4 to TRBJ1-6; TRBD1 agrees at 7 bases. CDR1 and CDR2 from the germline V gene are SGHNT and YYREEE (reference sequence). CDR3 length: 16 residues. The junction had 11 bases not matched to a gene; V was cut back by 1 base and J by 10 bases. CDR3 DNA sequence: TGTGCCAGCAGCTTGCGGGGCAGGGGGATAAAGTCACCCCTCCACTTT. This translates into CASSLRGRGIKSPLHF. Based on the CDR3 plus reference TRBV5-4 and TRBJ1-6, the full variable domain is ETGVTQSPTHLIKTRGQQVTLRCSSQSGHNTVSWYQQALGQGPQFIFQYYREEENGRGNFPPRFSGLQFPNYSSELNVNALELDDSALYLCASSLRGRGIKSPLHFGNGTRLTVT.

The J gene is TRBJ1-2, the V gene TRBV19; no definite D call. V lost 5 bases and J lost 5, with 18 bases in between. Germline CDR1 LNHDA, CDR2 SQIVND (reference sequence). This CDR3 region has 15 residues. CDR3 amino acids: CASSPEPLTNYGYTF. DNA of the CDR3: TGTGCCAGTAGTCCCGAACCGCTAACCAATTATGGCTACACCTTC.

The CDR3 protein is CASSWTGNYEQYF. Written as DNA, the CDR3 is TGTGCCAGCAGTTGGACAGGAAACTACGAGCAGTACTTC. The chain employs TRBV27 and TRBJ2-7; 7 positions match TRBD1. There are 13 residues in the CDR3. CDR1 is MNHEY and CDR2 is SMNVEV in the germline V gene (reference sequence). V shed 4 bases and J 3 bases; nucleotides not matched to a gene: 3.

This clone was seen a handful of times. This chain links TRBV5-1 with TRBJ2-2, with TRBD1 as a possible D gene (5 bases). Trimming stripped 2 bases from V and 0 bases from J, with 8 bases between. The V gene's germline CDR1 is SGHRS and CDR2 YFSETQ. This CDR3 region has 15 residues. The CDR3 DNA is TGCGCCAGCAGCTTACAGGATGCGAACACCGGGGAGCTGTTTTTT. Amino acid sequence: CASSLQDANTGELFF.

CDR3 protein: CASSERDRQETQYF. The CDR3 nucleotides are TGTGCCAGCAGCGAACGGGACAGGCAAGAGACCCAGTACTTC. This chain connects TRBV6-1 to TRBJ2-5, with 8 bases lining up with TRBD1. CDR1 is MNHNS, CDR2 SASEGT, per germline. V lost 6 bases, J lost 2 bases, and 5 bases stayed unmatched. The CDR3 runs to 14 residues.

The chain recombines TRBV28 with TRBJ2-7, with TRBD2 as a possible D gene (5 bases). The germline V and J ends were trimmed by 2 bases and 5 bases, with 10 bases remaining between them. This CDR3 comprises 13 residues. Germline values: CDR1 MDHEN, CDR2 SYDVKM. Here the CDR3 reads CASSLHLRDEQYF. In DNA, the CDR3 is TGTGCCAGCAGTTTACATCTGAGGGACGAGCAGTACTTC. Together with reference TRBV28 and TRBJ2-7, the CDR3 gives the full variable domain: DVKVTQSSRYLVKRTGEKVFLECVQDMDHENMFWYRQDPGLGLRLIYFSYDVKMKEKGDIPEGYSVSREKKERFSLILESASTNQTSMYLCASSLHLRDEQYFGPGTRLTVT.

This rearrangement joins TRBV28 to TRBJ1-5, with D uncertain. Germline V gene lookup returns CDR1 MDHEN and CDR2 SYDVKM. The ends were cut back, 5 bases at V and 6 bases at J, with 17 bases in the middle. The CDR3 covers 15 residues. The CDR3 bases are TGTGCCAGCAGTAGTTTCGGGGAGCCCGGTCAGCCCCAGCATTTT. Translated: CASSSFGEPGQPQHF.

The V call is TRBV18, the J call TRBJ2-2; D perhaps matches TRBD1 (5 bases). V dropped 2 bases and J dropped 0 bases, with 10 bases sitting between them. Germline V gene data show CDR1 as KGHSH and CDR2 as LQKENI. This CDR3 is built from 16 residues. In DNA form, the CDR3 reads TGTGCCAGCTCACCAGGACAATTCGCGAACACCGGGGAGCTGTTTTTT. This gives the protein CASSPGQFANTGELFF.

The chain carries TRBV5-1 and TRBJ1-1; perhaps TRBD1 as D (6 bases). The CDR3 runs 16 residues. Germline lookup yields CDR1 SGHRS and CDR2 YFSETQ. The V end lost 0 bases, the J end lost 5 bases, and 17 bases lay between the germline ends. In nucleotides, the CDR3 is TGCGCCAGCAGCTTGGCGCAGGGGAACTTGAGGACTGAAGCTTTCTTT. Translated: CASSLAQGNLRTEAFF.

This clone was seen only a few times. This chain connects TRBV4-1 to TRBJ1-5; D gene ambiguous. Trimming took 3 bases from V and 2 from J, leaving 14 bases between them. The CDR3 sequence is 16 residues long. CDR1 and CDR2 from the germline V gene are MGHRA and YSYEKL. The CDR3 nucleotides are TGCGCCAGCAGCCAGTCTTTTGTGGGAGGCAATCAGCCCCAGCATTTT. Encoded protein: CASSQSFVGGNQPQHF.

This sequence joins TRBV18 and TRBJ2-7, with TRBD1 identical over 11 bases. With 1 base clipped from V and 2 bases from J, the junction kept 10 bases outside the gene matches. The CDR3 is 18 amino acids. In germline, CDR1 is KGHSH, CDR2 LQKENI. The CDR3, as DNA: TGTGCCAGCTCACCACGAGGACAGGGGGCGCTTGGTGCCTACGAGCAGTACTTC. This gives the protein CASSPRGQGALGAYEQYF.

V and J are TRBV30 and TRBJ1-3; TRBD1 agrees at 7 bases. J lost 0 bases, V lost 4 bases, and 6 bases had no gene match. The CDR3 has 15 amino acids. Germline V CDR1 and CDR2: GTSNPN, SVGIG (reference sequence). The CDR3: CAWTWDSSSGNTIYF. For the CDR3, the DNA is TGTGCCTGGACTTGGGACAGCAGCTCTGGAAACACCATATATTTT.

This chain links TRBV30 with TRBJ2-7; the D is unclear. The CDR3 extends over 11 amino acids. The germline V and J ends were trimmed by 3 bases and 4 bases, with 7 bases remaining between them. The germline V gene encodes CDR1 GTSNPN and CDR2 SVGIG (reference sequence). DNA for the CDR3: TGTGCCTGGAGCGCCTATTACGAGCAGTACTTC. Its translation: CAWSAYYEQYF.

V and J are TRBV5-1 and TRBJ1-1; D perhaps matches TRBD1 (6 bases). Per germline, CDR1 SGHRS and CDR2 YFSETQ. Trimming took off 4 bases at V and 1 base at J, with 17 bases between the two ends. This CDR3 is 16 amino acids long. CDR3 loop: CASSPARDTRNTEAFF. DNA of the CDR3: TGCGCCAGCAGCCCCGCCCGGGACACCAGGAACACTGAAGCTTTCTTT.